These 5 T cell receptor beta chains were sequenced from one sample in a study of blood T cells in healthy people across ages (dated by TCRdb to about 2015). The library was built by means of 5' RACE. The sequencing machine was an Illumina HiSeq 2500. A second PCR of roughly 6 to 11 cycles was performed with a sample-barcoded 5' primer and a J-beta primer mix. TCRdb reanalyzed the raw reads on its own, using fastp at Q25 for trimming and MiXCR for clone calling, and kept in-frame beta chains. Each record represents a unique CDR3 protein, reported with the most common genes and DNA among its rows. A total of about 1 million distinct CDR3 sequences appear in this sample, under 45% of them only once. The top ten hold 18% of the sample. The source material was blood. These receptors came from a woman between 55 and 75 years old in good health.

DNA of the CDR3: TGCAGTGCTGGGGACAGGGTGTCCTACAATGAGCAGTTCTTC. As protein: CSAGDRVSYNEQFF. The chain has TRBV20-1 and TRBJ2-1; 9 bases fit TRBD1. There are 14 residues in the CDR3. The J segment lost 1 base and the V segment lost 5 bases, leaving 3 bases of the junction unmatched. CDR1 and CDR2 from the germline V gene are DFQATT and SNEGSKA (reference sequence).

J is TRBJ2-5 and V is TRBV20-1; no clear D gene. CDR3 length: 12 residues. Trimming took 7 bases from V and 5 from J, leaving 14 bases between them. Germline CDR1 and CDR2: DFQATT and SNEGSKA (reference sequence). CDR3 loop: CSVTSHGETQYF. Written as DNA, the CDR3 is TGCAGTGTAACATCTCACGGGGAGACCCAGTACTTC.

This chain joins TRBV20-1 and TRBJ2-7; TRBD2 might be the D (6 bases). V lost 6 bases to trimming and J lost 1 base, with 19 bases between them. CDR3 length equals 15 residues. Germline lookup yields CDR1 DFQATT and CDR2 SNEGSKA (reference sequence). CDR3 bases: TGCAGTGCAGAGGGGACTGGCGGCGGATCCTACGAGCAGTACTTC. Translation gives CSAEGTGGGSYEQYF.

This clonotype was observed a handful of times. The chain joins TRBV6-5 to TRBJ2-7; D remains unclear. V lost 2 bases, J lost 3 bases, and 8 bases lay in between. Germline V gives CDR1 MNHEY, CDR2 SVGAGI. The CDR3 consists of 13 residues. The CDR3 loop reads CASSYGLGYEQYF. The CDR3 nucleotides are TGTGCCAGCAGTTACGGGCTAGGCTACGAGCAGTACTTC.

This clonotype was counted only a few times. The chain combines TRBV28 with TRBJ2-7; D call uncertain. The ends were cut back, 6 bases at V and 4 bases at J, with 13 bases in the middle. The CDR3 extends over 13 amino acids. Germline V CDR1 and CDR2: MDHEN, SYDVKM. This chain's CDR3 is CASRTTGVYEQYF. CDR3 nucleotide sequence: TGTGCCAGCAGAACCACTGGGGTTTACGAGCAGTACTTC.